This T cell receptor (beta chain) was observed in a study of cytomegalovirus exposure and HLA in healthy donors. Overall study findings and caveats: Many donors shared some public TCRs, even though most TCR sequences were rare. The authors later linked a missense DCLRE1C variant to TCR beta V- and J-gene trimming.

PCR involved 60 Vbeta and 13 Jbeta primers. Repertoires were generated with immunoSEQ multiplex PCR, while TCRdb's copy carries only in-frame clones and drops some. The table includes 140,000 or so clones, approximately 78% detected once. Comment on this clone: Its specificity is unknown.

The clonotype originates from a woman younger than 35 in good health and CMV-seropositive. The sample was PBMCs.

CDR3 protein: CATTRDGSNQPQHF. CDR3 DNA: TGTGCCACCACCAGGGATGGCAGCAATCAGCCCCAGCATTTT. This chain links TRBV6-1 with TRBJ1-5; tentatively, D is TRBD1 (5 bases). V was cut by 10 bases and J by 1 base, with 14 bases left in between. The CDR3 has 14 residues. In germline, CDR1 is MNHNS, CDR2 SASEGT.